This TCR beta chain was captured by sequencing in a study of CD8 T cells in Susac syndrome. Study-wide results and limits: The TCR sequencing and HLA analysis in the study involved a relatively small number of individuals, as the study acknowledged.

After removal of 0 bases from V and 6 bases from J, the junction contained 7 bases not matched to a gene. The length of the CDR3 is 17 residues. Germline CDR1 is LGHDT and CDR2 is YNNKEL (reference sequence). RNA amounts of about 0.5 to 1 ug underwent reverse transcription with random hexamers. An immunoSEQ multiplex PCR generated amplified TCR beta CDR3 products spanning 54 Vbeta and 13 Jbeta. TCRdb reprocessed the immunoSEQ multiplex PCR reads with MiXCR, giving one entry per CDR3 protein. The data contain approximately 130,000 distinct CDR3 sequences, under 95% of them seen just once; the ten biggest clones take up 0.24%. The study sequenced TCR beta in blood CD8+ and CD4+ T cells. Negative isolation was used for CD8+ and CD4+ T cells and FACS enrichment for TEMRA cells. Concerning this clonotype: The antigen is unknown.

This sequence was found in a human donor with multiple sclerosis. Sequenced input: CD8+ T cells from PBMCs. V and J are TRBV3-1 and TRBJ2-4; 11 bases are a match to TRBD2. CDR3 coding DNA: TGTGCCAGCAGCCAAGATCTCTCTAGCGGGAGGCTAAACATTCAGTACTTC. Protein: CASSQDLSSGRLNIQYF.